One and the same sample provided the 13 T cell receptor beta chains below, sequenced in a study of Ad26.COV2.S vaccination and SARS-CoV-2 variants. Libraries were prepared by immunoSEQ multiplex PCR; TCRdb keeps only in-frame clonotypes and omits some of them. The sample lists some 190,000 clones; around 90% were seen once. The sample was peripheral blood, taken after recovery from COVID-19. The origin of the receptors is a human donor who had recovered from COVID-19.

The J gene is TRBJ1-2, the V gene TRBV5-6, with D perhaps matching TRBD1 (5 bases). The germline V and J ends were trimmed by 4 bases and 8 bases, with 15 bases remaining between them. The CDR3 is made up of 13 amino acids. CDR1 is SGHDT and CDR2 is YYEEEE in the germline V gene. The CDR3 sequence: CASSAVPAGGYTF. The CDR3 coding sequence is TGTGCCAGCAGCGCAGTCCCCGCAGGGGGCTACACCTTC.

This clone appeared a few times. CDR3 residues: CASSEGLIGNTGELFF. The DNA for the CDR3 is TGTGCCAGCAGTGAAGGGTTAATTGGAAACACCGGGGAGCTGTTTTTT. The chain is built from TRBV2 and TRBJ2-2; D unclear. This CDR3 region has 16 residues. V was clipped by 1 base and J by 2 bases, with 11 bases between them. Germline CDR1 is SNHLY and CDR2 is FYNNEI.

The chain has TRBV28 and TRBJ2-7; 9 bases are a match to TRBD1. Trimming removed 5 bases from V and 0 bases from J; junction bases left unmatched: 5. Germline CDR1 MDHEN, CDR2 SYDVKM. The CDR3 contains 15 residues. DNA for the CDR3: TGTGCCAGCAGTCTGACAGGGGGACCCTCCTACGAGCAGTACTTC. It yields the protein CASSLTGGPSYEQYF. The full variable domain, with the rest looked up from reference TRBV28 and TRBJ2-7, is DVKVTQSSRYLVKRTGEKVFLECVQDMDHENMFWYRQDPGLGLRLIYFSYDVKMKEKGDIPEGYSVSREKKERFSLILESASTNQTSMYLCASSLTGGPSYEQYFGPGTRLTVT.

This clone was seen once. The chain recombines TRBV27 with TRBJ2-1; D may be TRBD2 (5 bases). Germline assignment: CDR1 MNHEY and CDR2 SMNVEV (reference sequence). With 2 bases removed from V and 3 bases from J, the gap between germline ends came to 14 bases. The CDR3 is made up of 16 amino acids. CDR3 loop: CASSLIAPWGYNEQFF. DNA for the CDR3: TGTGCCAGCAGTTTAATAGCGCCCTGGGGCTACAATGAGCAGTTCTTC.

This rearrangement joins TRBV9 to TRBJ2-3, with D tentatively TRBD1 or TRBD2 (5 bases each). Looked up from germline, CDR1 is SGDLS and CDR2 is YYNGEE. The germline V and J ends were trimmed by 5 bases and 1 base, with 11 bases remaining between them. The CDR3 is made up of 14 amino acids. The DNA for the CDR3 is TGTGCCAGCAGTTGGGGGTACGGCACAGATACGCAGTATTTT. Translation gives CASSWGYGTDTQYF.

The rearrangement joins TRBV7-3 to TRBJ2-2; 11 bases fit TRBD2. Germline-derived CDR1 and CDR2 are SGHTA and FQGTGA. The CDR3 spans 16 residues. The J segment lost 4 bases and the V segment lost 1 base, leaving 2 bases of the junction unmatched. The chain's CDR3 is CASSLKTSGTTGELFF. The CDR3 DNA reads TGTGCCAGCAGCTTAAAGACTAGCGGGACCACCGGGGAGCTGTTTTTT.

The rearrangement links TRBV5-1 to TRBJ2-3; D is uncertain. Trimming took off 0 bases at V and 2 bases at J, with 10 bases between the two ends. Germline V gives CDR1 SGHRS, CDR2 YFSETQ. The CDR3 contains 15 residues. The CDR3 coding sequence is TGCGCCAGCAGCTTGGGAGTCGGTAACACAGATACGCAGTATTTT. Its translation: CASSLGVGNTDTQYF.

The chain recombines TRBV10-3 with TRBJ2-3; 9 bases are a match to TRBD2. This CDR3 is 15 amino acids long. Germline CDR1 is ENHRY and CDR2 is SYGVKD. Unmatched junction bases numbered 1, after V lost 2 bases and J lost 1 base. Here the CDR3 reads CAISEPSGGTDTQYF. In DNA form, the CDR3 reads TGTGCCATCAGTGAGCCTAGCGGGGGCACAGATACGCAGTATTTT.

The chain combines TRBV4-2 with TRBJ2-7; D unresolved. The CDR3 runs 15 residues. The germline CDR1 and CDR2 sequences are LGHNA and YNFKEQ. Trimming stripped 0 bases from V and 2 bases from J, with 11 bases between. Written as DNA, the CDR3 is TGTGCCAGCAGCCAAGATCGGAGAGCAACCTACGAGCAGTACTTC. Protein: CASSQDRRATYEQYF.

The rearrangement uses TRBV5-1 and TRBJ2-3; TRBD2 agrees at 10 bases. V shed 7 bases and J 6 bases; nucleotides not matched to a gene: 11. The germline gives CDR1 SGHRS, CDR2 YFSETQ. The CDR3 runs to 15 residues. The CDR3 is CASQNLAGDTDTQYF. CDR3 nucleotide sequence: TGCGCCAGCCAGAACCTAGCGGGGGATACCGATACGCAGTATTTT.

V gene TRBV2 combines with J gene TRBJ2-2; D is possibly TRBD1 (6 bases). The CDR3 runs 14 residues. Trimming removed 6 bases from V and 1 base from J, with 9 bases in between. CDR1 and CDR2 from the germline V gene are SNHLY and FYNNEI. CDR3 amino acids: CASRDSLNTGELFF. The CDR3 DNA reads TGTGCCAGCAGGGACAGCCTGAACACCGGGGAGCTGTTTTTT. Supplemented by reference TRBV2 and TRBJ2-2, the full variable domain reads EPEVTQTPSHQVTQMGQEVILRCVPISNHLYFYWYRQILGQKVEFLVSFYNNEISEKSEIFDDQFSVERPDGSNFTLKIRSTKLEDSAMYFCASRDSLNTGELFFGEGSRLTVL.

CDR3 nucleotide sequence: TGTGCCAGCAGCCCCGGGGGCGGGGGGGGCCTAAGTTATCAAGAGACCCAGTACTTC. Its translation: CASSPGGGGGLSYQETQYF. The chain has TRBV7-9 and TRBJ2-5; 9 positions agree with TRBD2. In germline, CDR1 is SEHNR, CDR2 FQNEAQ (reference sequence). The V gene end was trimmed by 5 bases and the J gene end by 2 bases; junction bases not matched to a gene: 18. This CDR3 comprises 19 residues. Using reference TRBV7-9 and TRBJ2-5 for the parts outside the CDR3, the full variable domain is DTGVSQNPRHKITKRGQNVTFRCDPISEHNRLYWYRQTLGQGPEFLTYFQNEAQLEKSRLLSDRFSAERPKGSFSTLEIQRTEQGDSAMYLCASSPGGGGGLSYQETQYFGPGTRLLVL.

This clone was observed a handful of times. V is TRBV28 and J is TRBJ1-4, with unresolved D. V lost 1 base and J lost 3, with 9 bases in between. The CDR3 spans 15 residues. Germline CDR1 reads MDHEN; CDR2 reads SYDVKM. The CDR3 nucleotides are TGTGCCAGCAGTTTATCTGGCGGACCTAATGAAAAACTGTTTTTT. The encoded protein is CASSLSGGPNEKLFF.